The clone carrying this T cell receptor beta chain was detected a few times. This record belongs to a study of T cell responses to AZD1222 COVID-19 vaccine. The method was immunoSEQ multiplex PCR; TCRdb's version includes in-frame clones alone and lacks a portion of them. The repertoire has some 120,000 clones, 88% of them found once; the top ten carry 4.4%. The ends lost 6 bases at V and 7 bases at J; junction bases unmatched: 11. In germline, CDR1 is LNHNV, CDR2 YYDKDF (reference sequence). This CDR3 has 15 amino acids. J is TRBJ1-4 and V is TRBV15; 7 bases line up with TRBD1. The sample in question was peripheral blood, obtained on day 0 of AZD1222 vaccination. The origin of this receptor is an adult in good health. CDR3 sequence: CATSSPRTGLEKLFF. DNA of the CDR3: TGTGCCACCAGTTCTCCGAGGACAGGCCTTGAAAAACTGTTTTTT.